This note documents a single T cell receptor beta chain sequence. What it binds is not known. These data come from a study of T cell responses to AZD1222 COVID-19 vaccine. Study results and limitations: After two AZD1222 doses, spike-specific TCR breadth and depth rose versus day 0.

The table came from immunoSEQ multiplex PCR; TCRdb's copy has only in-frame clones and leaves some out. The data show approximately 110,000 clones, 92% seen once. The V gene lost 5 bases and the J gene lost 9 bases, with 13 bases spanning the gap. The CDR3 contains 13 residues. Germline CDR1 SGHTA, CDR2 FQGNSA. Sample: peripheral blood, taken 28 days after the second AZD1222 dose. The sequence derives from an adult who received the AZD1222 COVID-19 vaccine. The chain carries TRBV7-2 and TRBJ2-2; tentative D call: TRBD1 (5 bases). The CDR3 sequence is CASSPVGHRELFF. The CDR3 DNA follows: TGTGCCAGCAGCCCTGTGGGGCACCGGGAGCTGTTTTTT.